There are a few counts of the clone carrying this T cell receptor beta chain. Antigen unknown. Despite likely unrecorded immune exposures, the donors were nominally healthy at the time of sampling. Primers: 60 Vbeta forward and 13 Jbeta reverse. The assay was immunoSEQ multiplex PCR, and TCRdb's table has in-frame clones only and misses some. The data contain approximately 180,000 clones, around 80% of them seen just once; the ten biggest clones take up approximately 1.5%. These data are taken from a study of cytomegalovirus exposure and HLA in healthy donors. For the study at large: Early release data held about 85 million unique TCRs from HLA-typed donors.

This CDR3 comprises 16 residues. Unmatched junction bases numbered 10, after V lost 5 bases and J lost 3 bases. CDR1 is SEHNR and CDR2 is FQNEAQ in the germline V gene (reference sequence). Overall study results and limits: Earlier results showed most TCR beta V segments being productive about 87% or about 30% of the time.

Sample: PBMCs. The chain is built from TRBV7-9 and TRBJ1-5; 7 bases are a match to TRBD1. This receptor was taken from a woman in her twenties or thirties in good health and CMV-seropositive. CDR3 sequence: CASSLGQSQTNQPQHF. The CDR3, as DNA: TGTGCCAGCAGCCTGGGACAGTCCCAGACCAATCAGCCCCAGCATTTT. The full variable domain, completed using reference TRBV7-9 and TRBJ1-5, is DTGVSQNPRHKITKRGQNVTFRCDPISEHNRLYWYRQTLGQGPEFLTYFQNEAQLEKSRLLSDRFSAERPKGSFSTLEIQRTEQGDSAMYLCASSLGQSQTNQPQHFGDGTRLSIL.